This passage covers 13 T cell receptor beta chains from one sample sequenced in a study of blood T cells in healthy people across ages. Sample-barcoded 5' priming and a J-beta primer mix drove a second PCR of roughly 6 to 12 cycles. TCRdb re-derived calls from the 5' RACE reads in MiXCR, one entry per CDR3 protein. The data contain almost 1 million distinct CDR3 sequences, roughly half of them singletons. Sequences were obtained from blood. These receptors all stem from a woman aged 55-70 years in good health.

The rearrangement uses TRBV20-1 and TRBJ2-6; D possibly corresponds to TRBD1 (5 bases). The V end lost 3 bases, the J end lost 1 base, and 10 bases lay between the germline ends. The CDR3 extends over 15 amino acids. CDR1 DFQATT and CDR2 SNEGSKA come from the germline V gene (reference sequence). The CDR3 coding sequence is TGCAGTGCTAGTGCAGGGCCTTCTGGGGCCAACGTCCTGACTTTC. Amino acids: CSASAGPSGANVLTF.

There are a few counts of this clonotype. The chain carries TRBV6-2 or TRBV6-3 and TRBJ2-7; D is possibly TRBD1 (5 bases). This CDR3 is built from 14 residues. The germline V gene has CDR1 MNHEY and CDR2 SVGEGT. V lost 2 bases to trimming and J lost 2 bases, with 10 bases between them. CDR3 protein: CASSYVTETYEQYF. As DNA, the CDR3 is TGTGCCAGCAGTTACGTGACAGAAACCTACGAGCAGTACTTC.

The J gene is TRBJ2-5, the V gene TRBV29-1, with D perhaps matching TRBD1 (6 bases). Germline V gene lookup returns CDR1 SQVTM and CDR2 ANQGSEA. The CDR3 totals 12 residues. V dropped 8 bases and J dropped 1 base, with 11 bases sitting between them. The CDR3 loop reads CSLGDTQETQYF. In nucleotides, the CDR3 is TGCAGCCTGGGGGACACCCAAGAGACCCAGTACTTC.

Concerning this clonotype: At one of its ends the junction is not consistent with the germline gene, which may arise from a read error. The chain employs TRBV18 and TRBJ2-6, with D possibly TRBD1 on 5 matching bases. The CDR3 consists of 18 residues. Germline values: CDR1 KGHSH, CDR2 LQKENI. The CDR3: CASSPTDSLPRVANVPTF. CDR3 sequence (DNA): TGTGCCAGCTCACCAACAGACAGCCTTCCCCGAGTGGCCAACGTCCCGACTTTC.

The rearrangement joins TRBV2 to TRBJ2-5, with 7 bases identical to TRBD2. This CDR3 spans 17 amino acids. The V gene end was trimmed by 6 bases and the J gene end by 0 bases; junction bases not matched to a gene: 13. CDR1 is SNHLY, CDR2 FYNNEI, per germline. The CDR3: CASSEGRANPYQETQYF. The CDR3, as DNA: TGTGCCAGCAGCGAGGGGAGGGCGAACCCATACCAAGAGACCCAGTACTTC.

This clonotype turned up a few times. V gene TRBV6-6 combines with J gene TRBJ2-7, with 7 bases matching TRBD1. V shed 7 bases, J shed 0 bases, and the junction held 9 bases outside the gene matches. The CDR3 has 15 amino acids. Per the germline V gene, CDR1 is MNHNY and CDR2 is SVGAGI (reference sequence). The CDR3 sequence is CASTVTGSSSYEQYF. The DNA for the CDR3 is TGTGCCAGCACCGTGACAGGGTCGAGCTCCTACGAGCAGTACTTC.

The chain links TRBV7-2 to TRBJ2-5; 7 nucleotides line up with TRBD1. The closer fit of TRBJ2-7 to the DNA end suggests the J call may be wrong. There are 14 residues in the CDR3. Germline CDR1 is SGHTA and CDR2 is FQGNSA. This CDR3 reads CASSSQGLSGEQYF. As DNA, the CDR3 is TGTGCCAGCAGCTCACAGGGGTTATCGGGCGAGCAGTACTTC.

The chain employs TRBV7-9 and TRBJ1-5; TRBD1 aligns across 7 bases. Germline CDR1 SEHNR, CDR2 FQNEAQ (reference sequence). The length of the CDR3 is 14 residues. V lost 5 bases, J lost 5 bases, and 6 bases stayed unmatched. CDR3 bases: TGTGCCAGCAGCCGAGGGACAGCCCATCAGCCCCAGCATTTT. It is translated as CASSRGTAHQPQHF.

The chain couples TRBV4-2 to TRBJ1-2; 11 bases line up with TRBD1. V dropped 3 bases and J dropped 2; count of bases not matched to a gene: 8. The CDR3 is made up of 17 amino acids. Germline loops: CDR1 LGHNA, CDR2 YNFKEQ. As DNA, the CDR3 is TGTGCCAGCAGCCAGGAAGGGACAGGGGGGATAAACTATGGCTACACCTTC. Its protein product is CASSQEGTGGINYGYTF.

The V and J genes are TRBV5-1 and TRBJ2-5; 7 bases line up with TRBD1. Losses at the gene ends were 7 bases for V and 1 base for J; bases not matched to a gene: 7. CDR1 and CDR2 from the germline V gene are SGHRS and YFSETQ. CDR3 length: 14 residues. The DNA of the CDR3 is TGCGCCAGCCGATCGGGACAGCCCCAAGAGACCCAGTACTTC. This encodes CASRSGQPQETQYF.

The chain joins TRBV6-6 to TRBJ2-5, with D tentatively TRBD2 (6 bases). The end of the DNA fits TRBJ2-7 better, so the J call may be wrong. The CDR3 totals 15 residues. The germline gives CDR1 MNHNY, CDR2 SVGAGI (reference sequence). The CDR3 sequence is CASRTGRDSSYEQYF. The DNA for the CDR3 is TGTGCCAGCAGAACAGGCCGGGACTCGTCCTACGAGCAGTACTTC.

The chain combines TRBV12-3 or TRBV12-4 with TRBJ2-7; 12 positions agree with TRBD1. V shed 6 bases, J shed 6 bases, and the junction held 9 bases outside the gene matches. This CDR3 is 15 amino acids long. CDR3 nucleotides: TGTGCCAGCAGGAGGGGGGACAGGGGGCTTCTCGAGCAGTACTTC. Translated: CASRRGDRGLLEQYF.

Comment on this clonotype: Sequence at one end of the junction differs from germline and may be a read error. This chain joins TRBV29-1 and TRBJ1-2; D gene unclear. Germline V lookup: CDR1 SQVTM, CDR2 ANQGSEA. CDR3 length: 15 residues. CDR3 sequence reads: CCVDNSGWNGYGYTF. CDR3 nucleotide sequence: TGCTGCGTTGACAACTCAGGTTGGAATGGCTATGGCTACACCTTC.